This entry features one T cell receptor beta chain sequence. This sample is part of a study of T-cell reconstitution after alpha-beta-depleted transplantation in children. Between the trimmed V and J ends, which lost 7 bases and 6 bases, there was a span of 9 bases. The CDR3 totals 12 residues. Unique molecular identifiers were incorporated when the TCRbeta library was constructed. TCRdb recomputed calls from the PCR reads with MiXCR, one row per CDR3 protein. This sample has about 270,000 distinct CDR3 sequences; almost 10% occur once, and the top ten carry over 9.5%. The genes are TRBV12-3 or TRBV12-4 and TRBJ1-4; possibly TRBD1 for D (6 bases). This TCR derives from a human donor who donated a stem cell graft to a child with SCID. The source was PBMCs from the stem cell graft donor, collected from the stem cell graft. For the CDR3, the DNA is TGTGCCAGCACAGGGGCCGATGAAAAACTGTTTTTT. It translates to CASTGADEKLFF.